Below, one T cell receptor (beta chain) is given with its context. Its antigen is unknown. This record belongs to a study of CD8 T cells in Susac syndrome. Study results and caveats: Individuals included in the TCR sequencing and HLA analysis were acknowledged by the study to be relatively few in number.

CDR3 length equals 13 residues. V was shortened by 7 bases and J by 4 bases, with 16 bases between the two germline ends. Germline V CDR1 and CDR2: GTSNPN, SVGIG (reference sequence). Both CD4+ and CD8+ T cells were negatively isolated, and TEMRA cells underwent FACS enrichment. Random hexamers served to reverse transcribe roughly 0.45 to 1 ug RNA. Across 54 Vbeta and 13 Jbeta, TCR beta CDR3 was amplified with immunoSEQ multiplex PCR. TCRdb called the immunoSEQ multiplex PCR reads again in MiXCR, with one record for every CDR3 protein. Of more than 95,000 distinct CDR3 sequences in the sample, around 94% were seen once.

This chain links TRBV30 with TRBJ1-1; D gene ambiguous. The sequence was collected from a human donor with multiple sclerosis. The source material was CD4+ T cells from PBMCs. For the CDR3, the DNA is TGTGCCTCCCACTCAGAGTGGGGCACTGAAGCTTTCTTT. This sequence encodes CASHSEWGTEAFF.